This T cell receptor beta chain comes out of a study of CD8+ T cells in alopecia areata. At the level of the study: Twice daily, treated patients received 5 to 10 mg of oral tofacitinib.

cDNA serving as the sequencing template came from extracted, reverse transcribed RNA. Libraries were prepared by immunoSEQ multiplex PCR; TCRdb keeps only in-frame clonotypes and omits some of them. The sample lists hundreds of thousands of clones; roughly three fifths were seen once. Noted treatment: oral pan-JAK inhibitor, 5-10 mg twice daily. Regarding the study as a whole: Elevated clonality characterized lesional scalp relative to normal scalp, particularly in alopecia totalis/universalis.

The CDR3 totals 16 residues. In germline, CDR1 is SGHRS, CDR2 YFSETQ. Trimming took 0 bases from V and 1 from J, leaving 14 bases between them. About this clone: Its target is unknown.

This chain connects TRBV5-1 to TRBJ2-7; D is possibly TRBD2 (5 bases). The clonotype originates from a human donor with alopecia areata. Sequenced here: CD4+ T cells sorted from blood, sampled between weeks 43 and 45, from a patient treated with tofacitinib. This CDR3 is CASSLDTVGDSYEQYF. The CDR3 DNA reads TGCGCCAGCAGCTTGGATACGGTCGGGGATTCCTACGAGCAGTACTTC.